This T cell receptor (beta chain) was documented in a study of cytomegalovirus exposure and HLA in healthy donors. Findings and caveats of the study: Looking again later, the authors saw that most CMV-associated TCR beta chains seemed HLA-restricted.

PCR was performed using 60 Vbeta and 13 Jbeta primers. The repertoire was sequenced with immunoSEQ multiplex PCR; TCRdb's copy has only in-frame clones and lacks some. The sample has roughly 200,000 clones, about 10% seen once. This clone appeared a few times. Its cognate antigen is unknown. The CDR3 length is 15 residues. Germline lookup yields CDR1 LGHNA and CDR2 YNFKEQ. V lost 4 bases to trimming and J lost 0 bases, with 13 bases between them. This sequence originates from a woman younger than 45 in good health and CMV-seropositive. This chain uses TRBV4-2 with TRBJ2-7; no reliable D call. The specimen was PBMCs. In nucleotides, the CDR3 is TGTGCCAGCAGCCTTGACACCTTGAGCTCCTACGAGCAGTACTTC. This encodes CASSLDTLSSYEQYF.